Listed below are T cell receptor beta chains from one sample, sequenced in a study of blood T cells in healthy people across ages. One entry per CDR3 protein, called by TCRdb with MiXCR from the 5' RACE reads. The table has over 1,500,000 distinct CDR3 sequences, about two fifths seen once. Sequencing was done on a sample of blood. The receptors originated from a human donor in good health. The CDR3 runs from the conserved cysteine through the conserved F or W. The order of the fields is clone size, J gene, CDR3 length, D gene, V gene, CDR3 DNA, CDR3 protein. A D gene is named only where the DNA matches it firmly. Not all rows give a size; the values are once, few, many and, for expanded clones, a class.

NA TRBJ1-2 17 NA TRBV6-5 TGTGCCAGCAGTTACTCGCGCGGCACCTTGGGGAACTATGGCTACACCTTC CASSYSRGTLGNYGYTF
few TRBJ2-5 16 TRBD1 TRBV7-9 TGTGCCAGCAGCCCCCCCGGGACAGCCCGGTTGGAGACCCAGTACTTC CASSPPGTARLETQYF
NA TRBJ2-7 14 NA TRBV13 TGTGCCAGCAGCCTCTTACAGGGTAGAGACGAGCAGTACTTC CASSLLQGRDEQYF
NA TRBJ1-2 16 TRBD1 TRBV27 TGTGCCAGCAGTGTAACCCCGAAACAGGGGAACTATGGCTACACCTTC CASSVTPKQGNYGYTF
NA TRBJ2-3 16 NA TRBV5-1 TGCGCCAGCAGCTTAGTCGGACAGTCTAGCACAGATACGCAGTATTTT CASSLVGQSSTDTQYF
NA TRBJ2-1 15 NA TRBV7-8 TGTGCCAGCAGCTTAAGACTTTTCGAGTACAATGAGCAGTTCTTC CASSLRLFEYNEQFF
many TRBJ2-7 12 NA TRBV10-3 TGTGCCATCAGTGATATGTCTTGGGAGCAGTACTTC CAISDMSWEQYF
once TRBJ2-1 17 TRBD2 TRBV12-3/TRBV12-4 TGTGCCAGCAGTCAAGTGGAGACTAGCCCTTCCTACAATGAGCAGTTCTTC CASSQVETSPSYNEQFF
few TRBJ1-6 13 NA TRBV7-9 TGTGCCAGCGCTCGGTCTGATAATTCACCCCTCCACTTT CASARSDNSPLHF
NA TRBJ1-4 13 NA TRBV6-2/TRBV6-3 TGTGCCTGCAGTTACGACGGGCTGGGAAAACTGTTTTTT CACSYDGLGKLFF